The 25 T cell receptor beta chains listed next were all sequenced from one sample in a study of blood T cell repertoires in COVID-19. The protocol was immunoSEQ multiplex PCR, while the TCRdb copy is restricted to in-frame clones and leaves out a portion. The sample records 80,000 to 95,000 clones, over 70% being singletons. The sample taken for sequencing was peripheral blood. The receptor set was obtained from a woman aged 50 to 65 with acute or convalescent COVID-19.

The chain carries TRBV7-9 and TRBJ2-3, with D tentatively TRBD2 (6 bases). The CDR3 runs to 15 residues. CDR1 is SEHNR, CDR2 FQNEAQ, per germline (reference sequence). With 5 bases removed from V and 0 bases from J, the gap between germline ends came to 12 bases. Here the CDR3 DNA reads TGTGCCAGCAGCCAAGGGACTGTCAGCACAGATACGCAGTATTTT. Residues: CASSQGTVSTDTQYF.

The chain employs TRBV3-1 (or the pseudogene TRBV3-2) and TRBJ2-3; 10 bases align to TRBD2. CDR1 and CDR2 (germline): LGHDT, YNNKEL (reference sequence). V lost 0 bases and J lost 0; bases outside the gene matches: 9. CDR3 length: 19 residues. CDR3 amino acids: CASSQDGVAGGRSTDTQYF. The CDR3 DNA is TGTGCCAGCAGCCAAGATGGGGTAGCGGGGGGCCGCAGCACAGATACGCAGTATTTT.

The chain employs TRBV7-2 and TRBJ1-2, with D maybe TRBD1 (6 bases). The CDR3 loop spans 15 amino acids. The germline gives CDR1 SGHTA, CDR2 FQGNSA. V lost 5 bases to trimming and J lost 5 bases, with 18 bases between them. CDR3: CASSTSGQSPYGYTF. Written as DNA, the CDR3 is TGTGCCAGCAGCACCTCGGGACAATCACCGTATGGCTACACCTTC.

For the CDR3, the DNA is TGTGCCAGCAGCTTAGCCAATCCGCGGGGAACAGATACGCAGTATTTT. Its protein is CASSLANPRGTDTQYF. This chain connects TRBV11-2 to TRBJ2-3; possibly TRBD2 for D (6 bases). This CDR3 has 16 residues. V was clipped by 1 base and J by 3 bases, with 14 bases between them. Germline values: CDR1 SGHAT, CDR2 FQNNGV.

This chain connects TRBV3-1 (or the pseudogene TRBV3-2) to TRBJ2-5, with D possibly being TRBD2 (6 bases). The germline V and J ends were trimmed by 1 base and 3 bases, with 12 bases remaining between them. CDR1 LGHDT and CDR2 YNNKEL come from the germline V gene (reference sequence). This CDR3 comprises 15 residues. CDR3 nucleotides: TGTGCCAGCAGCCAAGGAGTAGCGGCTGAAGAGACCCAGTACTTC. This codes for CASSQGVAAEETQYF.

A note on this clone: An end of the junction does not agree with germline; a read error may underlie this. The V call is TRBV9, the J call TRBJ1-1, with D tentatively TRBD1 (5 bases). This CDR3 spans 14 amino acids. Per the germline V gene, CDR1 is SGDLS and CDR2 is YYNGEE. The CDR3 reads CARRPGGEHTEAFF. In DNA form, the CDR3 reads TGTGCCCGCAGGCCGGGGGGGGAGCACACTGAAGCTTTCTTT.

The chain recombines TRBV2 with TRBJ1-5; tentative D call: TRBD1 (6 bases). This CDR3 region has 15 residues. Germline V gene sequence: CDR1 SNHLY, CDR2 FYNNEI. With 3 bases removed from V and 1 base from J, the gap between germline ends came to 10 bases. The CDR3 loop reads CASSEVTGSNQPQHF. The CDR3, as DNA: TGTGCCAGCAGTGAGGTTACAGGGAGCAATCAGCCCCAGCATTTT. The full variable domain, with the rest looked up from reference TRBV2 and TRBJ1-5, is EPEVTQTPSHQVTQMGQEVILRCVPISNHLYFYWYRQILGQKVEFLVSFYNNEISEKSEIFDDQFSVERPDGSNFTLKIRSTKLEDSAMYFCASSEVTGSNQPQHFGDGTRLSIL.

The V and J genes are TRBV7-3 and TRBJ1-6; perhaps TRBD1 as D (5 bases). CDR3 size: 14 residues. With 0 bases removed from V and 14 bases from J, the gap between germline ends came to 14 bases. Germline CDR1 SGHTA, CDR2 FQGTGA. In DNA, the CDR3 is TGTGCCAGCAGCTTAACTCAGGGTGGAAGCACCCTCCACTTT. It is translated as CASSLTQGGSTLHF.

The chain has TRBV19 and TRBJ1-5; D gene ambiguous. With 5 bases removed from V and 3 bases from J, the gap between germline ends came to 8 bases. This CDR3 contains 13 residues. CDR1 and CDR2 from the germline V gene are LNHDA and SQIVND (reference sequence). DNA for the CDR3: TGTGCCAGTAGTTTCGGTTTCAATCAGCCCCAGCATTTT. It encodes CASSFGFNQPQHF.

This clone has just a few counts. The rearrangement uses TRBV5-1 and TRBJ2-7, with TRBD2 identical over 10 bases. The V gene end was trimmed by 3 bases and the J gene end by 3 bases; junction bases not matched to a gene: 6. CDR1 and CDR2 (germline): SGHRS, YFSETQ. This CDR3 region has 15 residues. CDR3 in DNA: TGCGCCAGCAGCTCGGTGTTAGCGGGGGGCTACGAGCAGTACTTC. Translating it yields CASSSVLAGGYEQYF.

DNA of the CDR3: TGCGCCAGCAGCCAAGATCGGGACAGGAGTCCCCCTGGAAACACCATATATTTT. Translated, it gives CASSQDRDRSPPGNTIYF. This sequence joins TRBV4-1 and TRBJ1-3, with 8 bases matching TRBD1. V shed 0 bases, J shed 2 bases, and the junction held 9 bases outside the gene matches. The CDR3 contains 18 residues. Germline V CDR1 and CDR2: MGHRA, YSYEKL.

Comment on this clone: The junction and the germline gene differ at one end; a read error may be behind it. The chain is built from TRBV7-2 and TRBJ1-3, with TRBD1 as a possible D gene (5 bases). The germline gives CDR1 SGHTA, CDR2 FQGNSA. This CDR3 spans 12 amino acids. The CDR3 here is CASSFLQGGPAF. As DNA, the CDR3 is TGTGCCAGCAGCTTCCTCCAGGGAGGGCCTGCTTTT.

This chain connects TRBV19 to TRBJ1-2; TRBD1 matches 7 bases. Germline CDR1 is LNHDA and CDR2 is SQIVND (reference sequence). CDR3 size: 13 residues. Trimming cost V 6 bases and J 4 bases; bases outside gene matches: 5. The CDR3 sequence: CASRTGTVYGYTF. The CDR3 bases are TGTGCCAGTAGGACCGGGACAGTCTATGGCTACACCTTC.

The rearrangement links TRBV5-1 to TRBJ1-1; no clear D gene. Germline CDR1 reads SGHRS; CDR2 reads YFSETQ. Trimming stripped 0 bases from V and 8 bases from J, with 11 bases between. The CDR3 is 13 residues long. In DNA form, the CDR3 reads TGCGCCAGCAGCTTGGACAGAGCTGGCGAAGCTTTCTTT. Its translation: CASSLDRAGEAFF.

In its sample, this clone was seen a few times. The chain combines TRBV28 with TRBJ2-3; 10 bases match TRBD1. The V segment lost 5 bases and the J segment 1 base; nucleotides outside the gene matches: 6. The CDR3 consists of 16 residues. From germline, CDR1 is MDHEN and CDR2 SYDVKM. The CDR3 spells CASSGAGTGGTDTQYF. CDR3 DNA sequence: TGTGCCAGCAGTGGGGCCGGGACAGGGGGCACAGATACGCAGTATTTT.

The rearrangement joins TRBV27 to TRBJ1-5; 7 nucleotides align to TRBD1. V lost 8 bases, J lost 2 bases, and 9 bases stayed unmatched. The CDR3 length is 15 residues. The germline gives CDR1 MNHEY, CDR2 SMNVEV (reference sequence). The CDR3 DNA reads TGTGCCAGCCGACGAGGGGGCCAAGGCAATCAGCCCCAGCATTTT. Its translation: CASRRGGQGNQPQHF.

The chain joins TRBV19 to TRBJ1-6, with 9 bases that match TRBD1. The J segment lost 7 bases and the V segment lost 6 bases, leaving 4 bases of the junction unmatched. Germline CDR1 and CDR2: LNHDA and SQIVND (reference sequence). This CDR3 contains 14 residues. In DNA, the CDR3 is TGTGCCAGTAGCCCCGGGACAGGGAATTCACCCCTCCACTTT. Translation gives CASSPGTGNSPLHF.

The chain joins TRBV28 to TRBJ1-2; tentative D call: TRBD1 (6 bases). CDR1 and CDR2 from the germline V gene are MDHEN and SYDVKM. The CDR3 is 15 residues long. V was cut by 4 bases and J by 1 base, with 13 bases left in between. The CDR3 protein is CASSSTGKGNYGYTF. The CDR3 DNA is TGTGCCAGCAGTTCTACAGGGAAGGGTAACTATGGCTACACCTTC.

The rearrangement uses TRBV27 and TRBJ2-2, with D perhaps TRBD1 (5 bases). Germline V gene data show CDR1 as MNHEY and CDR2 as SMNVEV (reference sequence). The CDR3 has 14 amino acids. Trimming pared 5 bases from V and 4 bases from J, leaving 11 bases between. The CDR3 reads CASSPTTATGELFF. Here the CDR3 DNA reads TGTGCCAGCAGTCCGACGACAGCCACCGGGGAGCTGTTTTTT.

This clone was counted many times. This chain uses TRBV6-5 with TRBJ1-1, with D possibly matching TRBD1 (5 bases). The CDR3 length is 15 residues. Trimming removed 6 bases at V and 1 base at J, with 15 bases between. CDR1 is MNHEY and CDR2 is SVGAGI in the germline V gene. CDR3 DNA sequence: TGTGCCAGCAGCCGGGACTGGGCCGGGAACACTGAAGCTTTCTTT. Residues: CASSRDWAGNTEAFF.

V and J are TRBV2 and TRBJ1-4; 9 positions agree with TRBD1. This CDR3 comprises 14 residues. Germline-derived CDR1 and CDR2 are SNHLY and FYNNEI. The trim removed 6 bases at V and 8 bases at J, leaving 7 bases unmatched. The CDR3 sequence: CASRARTGAEKLFF. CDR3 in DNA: TGTGCCAGCAGAGCCCGGACAGGGGCCGAAAAACTGTTTTTT.

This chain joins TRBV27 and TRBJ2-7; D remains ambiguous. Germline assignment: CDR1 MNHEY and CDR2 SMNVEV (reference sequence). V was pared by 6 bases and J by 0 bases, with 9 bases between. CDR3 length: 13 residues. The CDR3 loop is CASSTPNSYEQYF. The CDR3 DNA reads TGTGCCAGCAGCACCCCTAACTCCTACGAGCAGTACTTC.

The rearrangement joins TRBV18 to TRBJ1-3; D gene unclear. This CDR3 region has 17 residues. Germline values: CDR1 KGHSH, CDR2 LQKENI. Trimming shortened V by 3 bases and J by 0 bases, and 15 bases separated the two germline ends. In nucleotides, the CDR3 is TGTGCCAGCTCACCTCTACCTCCGACACCCTCTGGAAACACCATATATTTT. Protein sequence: CASSPLPPTPSGNTIYF.

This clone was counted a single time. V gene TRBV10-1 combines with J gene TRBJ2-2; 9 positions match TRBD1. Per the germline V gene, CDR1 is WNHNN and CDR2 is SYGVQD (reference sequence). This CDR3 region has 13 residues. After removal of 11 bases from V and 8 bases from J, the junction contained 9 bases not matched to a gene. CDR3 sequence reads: CAVGGQGKGELFF. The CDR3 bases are TGCGCCGTAGGGGGACAGGGTAAAGGGGAGCTGTTTTTT.

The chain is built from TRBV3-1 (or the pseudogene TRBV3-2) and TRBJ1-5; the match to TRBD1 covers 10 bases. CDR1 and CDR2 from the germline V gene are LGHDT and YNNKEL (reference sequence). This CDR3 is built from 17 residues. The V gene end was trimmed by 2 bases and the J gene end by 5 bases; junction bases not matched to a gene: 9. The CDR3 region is CASSQFFGTGADQPQHF. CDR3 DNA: TGTGCCAGCAGCCAATTTTTTGGGACAGGGGCCGATCAGCCCCAGCATTTT.